The 10 T cell receptor beta chains below were found in one sample sequenced in a study of cytomegalovirus exposure and HLA in healthy donors (dated by TCRdb to the late 2010s). The receptor library was made with the immunoSEQ multiplex PCR assay. For the multiplex PCR, a mixture combining 60 forward primers for TCR Vbeta segments and 13 reverse primers for TCR Jbeta segments was used. TCRdb re-hosts the immuneACCESS table, in-frame sequences only. Its copies lack some clones; in the studies checked, an unresolved V gene accounts for under half of them, and the cause for the rest is not known. A total of over 130,000 clones appear in this sample, roughly 76% of them only once. The ten largest clones take up 1.2% of the sample. Specimen: PBMCs. These receptors were taken from a female donor in good health and CMV-seronegative.

V usage is TRBV7-9 and J usage is TRBJ1-1; 9 positions agree with TRBD1. The CDR3 consists of 16 residues. The germline gives CDR1 SEHNR, CDR2 FQNEAQ (reference sequence). V was pared by 5 bases and J by 4 bases, with 11 bases of the junction left unmatched. CDR3 region: CASSAGTGMLSTEAFF. The DNA for the CDR3 is TGTGCCAGCAGCGCGGGGACAGGGATGTTGAGCACTGAAGCTTTCTTT. The full variable domain, its missing parts supplied by reference TRBV7-9 and TRBJ1-1, is DTGVSQNPRHKITKRGQNVTFRCDPISEHNRLYWYRQTLGQGPEFLTYFQNEAQLEKSRLLSDRFSAERPKGSFSTLEIQRTEQGDSAMYLCASSAGTGMLSTEAFFGQGTRLTVV.

The chain recombines TRBV6-5 with TRBJ2-1; 13 bases map to TRBD2. The CDR3 has 15 residues. Germline-derived CDR1 and CDR2 are MNHEY and SVGAGI. V shed 8 bases and J 9 bases; nucleotides not matched to a gene: 10. The CDR3 sequence is CASGHRTSGSTEQFF. CDR3 nucleotides: TGTGCCAGCGGGCACCGGACTAGCGGGAGTACTGAGCAGTTCTTC.

DNA of the CDR3: TGTGCCAGCAGTGGGGGGGAGGGAAGGGAAGCTTTCTTT. It encodes CASSGGEGREAFF. V gene TRBV2 combines with J gene TRBJ1-1; TRBD1 is a possible D gene (5 bases). CDR1 is SNHLY, CDR2 FYNNEI, per germline. The ends were cut back, 4 bases at V and 8 bases at J, with 14 bases in the middle. The CDR3 totals 13 residues.

The CDR3 nucleotides read TGTGCCAGCCCGCCGGGACAGGGAGTCAACACTGAAGCTTTCTTT. As protein: CASPPGQGVNTEAFF. The V call is TRBV2, the J call TRBJ1-1, with 9 bases identical to TRBD1. In germline, CDR1 is SNHLY, CDR2 FYNNEI. The CDR3 is made up of 15 amino acids. The junction had 9 bases not matched to a gene; V was cut back by 8 bases and J by 2 bases.

The chain joins TRBV5-6 to TRBJ2-4, with D tentatively TRBD1 (6 bases). The V gene lost 4 bases and the J gene lost 1 base, with 9 bases spanning the gap. Germline V gene sequence: CDR1 SGHDT, CDR2 YYEEEE. The CDR3 runs to 14 residues. DNA for the CDR3: TGTGCCAGCAGCAACAGGGTTGCCAAAAACATTCAGTACTTC. Protein product: CASSNRVAKNIQYF.

The chain joins TRBV6-5 to TRBJ2-7, with a tentative D call TRBD2 (6 bases). The CDR3 length is 16 residues. V dropped 2 bases and J dropped 0 bases, with 14 bases sitting between them. Germline V gene sequence: CDR1 MNHEY, CDR2 SVGAGI. The CDR3 loop reads CASSYLRGTSSYEQYF. CDR3 DNA: TGTGCCAGCAGTTACCTCCGGGGGACGAGCTCCTACGAGCAGTACTTC.

The genes are TRBV5-6 and TRBJ2-7, with 7 bases fitting TRBD1. The V segment lost 1 base and the J segment 3 bases; nucleotides outside the gene matches: 4. Germline lookup yields CDR1 SGHDT and CDR2 YYEEEE. The CDR3 has 14 residues. CDR3 nucleotide sequence: TGTGCCAGCAGCTTGTACCACAGGGGCTACGAGCAGTACTTC. Protein sequence: CASSLYHRGYEQYF.

V is TRBV5-1 and J is TRBJ2-7, with 13 positions matching TRBD2. The CDR3 sequence is 16 residues long. V was clipped by 0 bases and J by 6 bases; unmatched bases: 6. Germline V gene lookup returns CDR1 SGHRS and CDR2 YFSETQ. CDR3 protein: CASSLALAGGPLEQYF. For the CDR3, the DNA is TGCGCCAGCAGCTTGGCACTAGCGGGAGGGCCACTCGAGCAGTACTTC.

This sequence joins TRBV2 and TRBJ2-2, with 7 bases identical to TRBD2. This CDR3 spans 16 amino acids. The V segment lost 4 bases and the J segment 1 base; nucleotides outside the gene matches: 6. The V gene's germline CDR1 is SNHLY and CDR2 FYNNEI. CDR3 nucleotide sequence: TGTGCCAGCAGTGGCGTCAGCGGGATGAACACCGGGGAGCTGTTTTTT. This gives the protein CASSGVSGMNTGELFF.

This chain connects TRBV5-1 to TRBJ2-1, with D possibly being TRBD2 (5 bases). This CDR3 has 15 residues. The germline gives CDR1 SGHRS, CDR2 YFSETQ. V lost 3 bases, J lost 1 base, and 11 bases lay in between. DNA for the CDR3: TGCGCCAGCAGCTCGGACGGGATTTCCTACAATGAGCAGTTCTTC. Translating gives CASSSDGISYNEQFF.